Each of the 27 T cell receptor beta chains below was sequenced from the same sample in a study of cytomegalovirus exposure and HLA in healthy donors. The PCR ran on 60 Vbeta and 13 Jbeta primers. Measured with immunoSEQ multiplex PCR; TCRdb has only the in-frame clones, and not every one. The table has approximately 180,000 clones, approximately 86% seen once; the top ten hold approximately 1.7%. Sequenced input: PBMCs. The receptors here all came from a woman aged 18-29 years in good health and CMV-seronegative.

The rearrangement uses TRBV23-1 and TRBJ2-4; D unresolved. TRBV23-1 is an open reading frame, and its role is uncertain. The V end was cut by 3 bases, the J end by 0 bases, with 6 bases between. The CDR3 extends over 14 amino acids. The CDR3 DNA sequence: TGCGCCAGCAGTCACCCTAGAGCCAAAAACATTCAGTACTTC. It yields the protein CASSHPRAKNIQYF.

This chain uses TRBV12-2 with TRBJ2-3; TRBD2, the D gene given by the table, was not confirmed from the DNA. TRBV12-2 is a documented pseudogene. This CDR3 spans 11 amino acids. CDR3 in DNA: TGTGCAAGTCGAAGGCGGGATACGCAGTATTTT. Protein product: CASRRRDTQYF.

This chain links TRBV5-1 with TRBJ2-7; perhaps TRBD1 as D (6 bases). Germline V gene sequence: CDR1 SGHRS, CDR2 YFSETQ. The CDR3 contains 15 residues. V shed 4 bases and J shed 2 bases, with 16 bases lying between them. The CDR3 loop is CASSHGTQIPYEQYF. CDR3 DNA: TGCGCCAGCAGCCACGGGACACAAATTCCCTACGAGCAGTACTTC.

The genes are TRBV7-8 and TRBJ1-1; tentatively, D is TRBD1 (6 bases). Trimming took off 6 bases at V and 5 bases at J, with 19 bases between the two ends. The CDR3 sequence is 15 residues long. Looked up from germline, CDR1 is SGHVS and CDR2 is FQNEAQ. This CDR3 reads CASSSIPRGGTEAFF. The CDR3 nucleotides read TGTGCCAGCAGTTCCATACCCAGGGGTGGAACTGAAGCTTTCTTT.

The chain has TRBV7-9 and TRBJ2-5; D possibly corresponds to TRBD2 (5 bases). With 6 bases removed from V and 2 bases from J, the gap between germline ends came to 13 bases. Germline CDR1 SEHNR, CDR2 FQNEAQ (reference sequence). CDR3 length equals 14 residues. DNA of the CDR3: TGTGCCAGCAGACGGACCGGGATACAAGAGACCCAGTACTTC. Protein product: CASRRTGIQETQYF.

The rearrangement joins TRBV7-9 to TRBJ1-4; tentatively, D is TRBD1 (6 bases). Germline lookup yields CDR1 SEHNR and CDR2 FQNEAQ (reference sequence). The CDR3 has 15 amino acids. With 1 base removed from V and 8 bases from J, the gap between germline ends came to 14 bases. CDR3 amino acids: CASSLVAGVDEKLFF. Written as DNA, the CDR3 is TGTGCCAGCAGCTTAGTGGCAGGGGTGGACGAAAAACTGTTTTTT.

The V gene is TRBV7-9, the J gene TRBJ2-7; D is unclear. The CDR3 has 13 amino acids. Trimming left V 5 bases short and J 3 bases short, with 11 bases between. Germline V gives CDR1 SEHNR, CDR2 FQNEAQ (reference sequence). The CDR3 here is CASSPTGYYEQYF. CDR3 DNA: TGTGCCAGCAGCCCAACCGGTTACTACGAGCAGTACTTC. The full variable domain, with the rest looked up from reference TRBV7-9 and TRBJ2-7, is DTGVSQNPRHKITKRGQNVTFRCDPISEHNRLYWYRQTLGQGPEFLTYFQNEAQLEKSRLLSDRFSAERPKGSFSTLEIQRTEQGDSAMYLCASSPTGYYEQYFGPGTRLTVT.

The chain recombines TRBV5-5 with TRBJ1-3; perhaps TRBD1 as D (5 bases). Germline V gene data show CDR1 as SGHKS and CDR2 as YYEKEE (reference sequence). V shed 2 bases and J shed 2 bases, with 14 bases lying between them. The CDR3 sequence is 16 residues long. The CDR3 spells CASSFSPGLAGNTIYF. As DNA, the CDR3 is TGTGCCAGCAGCTTTTCGCCAGGGCTGGCTGGAAACACCATATATTTT. Supplemented by reference TRBV5-5 and TRBJ1-3, the full variable domain reads DAGVTQSPTHLIKTRGQQVTLRCSPISGHKSVSWYQQVLGQGPQFIFQYYEKEERGRGNFPDRFSARQFPNYSSELNVNALLLGDSALYLCASSFSPGLAGNTIYFGEGSWLTVV.

The gene calls are TRBV7-9 and TRBJ2-7; D gene unclear. From germline, CDR1 is SEHNR and CDR2 FQNEAQ (reference sequence). The CDR3 sequence is 15 residues long. The V end was cut by 1 base, the J end by 2 bases, with 12 bases between. CDR3 sequence (DNA): TGTGCCAGCAGCTTAGGGTCTACCCCTGCCTACGAGCAGTACTTC. Encoded protein: CASSLGSTPAYEQYF.

The chain recombines TRBV6-5 with TRBJ2-7; a possible D gene is TRBD2 (5 bases). This CDR3 comprises 14 residues. Germline lookup yields CDR1 MNHEY and CDR2 SVGAGI. Trimming removed 2 bases at V and 3 bases at J, with 11 bases between. For the CDR3, the DNA is TGTGCCAGCAGTTACGGACTGATCGGCTACGAGCAGTACTTC. Translation: CASSYGLIGYEQYF.

The V gene is TRBV5-1, the J gene TRBJ2-1; 7 bases are shared with TRBD2. J gave up 6 bases and V 0 bases, and 9 bases lay outside the gene matches. The CDR3 is made up of 16 amino acids. Germline lookup yields CDR1 SGHRS and CDR2 YFSETQ. In DNA, the CDR3 is TGCGCCAGCAGCTTGGGAGCGGGCGGGAGCGGCAATGAGCAGTTCTTC. Its translation is CASSLGAGGSGNEQFF.

The chain couples TRBV7-8 to TRBJ1-1; D might be TRBD1 (5 bases). The CDR3 extends over 15 amino acids. The ends were cut back, 5 bases at V and 3 bases at J, with 16 bases in the middle. Per the germline V gene, CDR1 is SGHVS and CDR2 is FQNEAQ. Here the CDR3 reads CASSPRGRVHTEAFF. CDR3 DNA: TGTGCCAGCAGCCCCCGGGGGAGGGTGCACACTGAAGCTTTCTTT.

The chain employs TRBV7-3 and TRBJ2-2, with a weak D call TRBD1 (6 bases). V shed 1 base and J shed 4 bases, with 16 bases lying between them. This CDR3 has 17 residues. Per germline, CDR1 SGHTA and CDR2 FQGTGA. CDR3 sequence reads: CASSLRGGAEATGELFF. CDR3 sequence (DNA): TGTGCCAGCAGCTTAAGAGGGGGAGCGGAGGCCACCGGGGAGCTGTTTTTT.

The CDR3 sequence is CASSEQGDSYEQYF. The CDR3 DNA follows: TGTGCCAGCAGCGAACAGGGGGATTCCTACGAGCAGTACTTC. The chain links TRBV9 to TRBJ2-7, with 8 bases aligning to TRBD1. Trimming took 3 bases from V and 1 from J; bases not matched to a gene: 3. This CDR3 region has 14 residues. The germline gives CDR1 SGDLS, CDR2 YYNGEE. Combining the CDR3 with reference TRBV9 and TRBJ2-7 gives the whole variable domain DSGVTQTPKHLITATGQRVTLRCSPRSGDLSVYWYQQSLDQGLQFLIQYYNGEERAKGNILERFSAQQFPDLHSELNLSSLELGDSALYFCASSEQGDSYEQYFGPGTRLTVT.

This sequence joins TRBV29-1 and TRBJ2-5; the D gene is possibly TRBD2 (6 bases). The CDR3 covers 13 residues. Germline CDR1 is SQVTM and CDR2 is ANQGSEA. Deletions cut 8 bases from V and 7 bases from J, with 20 bases between. DNA of the CDR3: TGCAGCCTGATGGGTCCCCGGGGGAGGACCCAGTACTTC. This gives the protein CSLMGPRGRTQYF.

This clone is a singleton in its sample. The rearrangement links TRBV19 to TRBJ1-1; weak D call: TRBD1 (5 bases). CDR3 length: 14 amino acids. V was shortened by 6 bases and J by 1 base, with 12 bases between the two germline ends. Germline V gene data show CDR1 as LNHDA and CDR2 as SQIVND (reference sequence). The CDR3 DNA reads as TGTGCCAGTAGCGGATGGGGCTCGAACACTGAAGCTTTCTTT. It yields the protein CASSGWGSNTEAFF.

J is TRBJ1-2 and V is TRBV7-9; D remains unclear. V was shortened by 0 bases and J by 6 bases, with 11 bases between the two germline ends. Germline CDR1 SEHNR, CDR2 FQNEAQ (reference sequence). CDR3 length equals 14 residues. The CDR3 loop is CASSLARARNGYTF. The DNA for the CDR3 is TGTGCCAGCAGCTTAGCGCGGGCTAGGAATGGCTACACCTTC.

Comment on this clone: Other DNA sequences within the sample encode an identical CDR3. This chain joins TRBV6-5 and TRBJ2-7; 9 bases line up with TRBD1. V dropped 0 bases and J dropped 2; count of bases not matched to a gene: 2. The CDR3 extends over 15 amino acids. CDR1 is MNHEY, CDR2 SVGAGI, per germline. Here the CDR3 DNA reads TGTGCCAGCAGTTACTCGACAGGGGGAGCCTACGAGCAGTACTTC. This gives the protein CASSYSTGGAYEQYF.

The chain uses TRBV30 and TRBJ2-5; no reliable D call. Germline CDR1 GTSNPN, CDR2 SVGIG (reference sequence). The CDR3 sequence is 12 residues long. The germline V and J ends were trimmed by 7 bases and 4 bases, with 13 bases remaining between them. CDR3 coding DNA: TGTGCCTACTCGCGGAACCCAGAGACCCAGTACTTC. As protein: CAYSRNPETQYF.

This clone was detected only once. The rearrangement uses TRBV7-9 and TRBJ2-7; 7 bases align to TRBD1. J lost 0 bases, V lost 4 bases, and 6 bases had no gene match. The CDR3 covers 15 residues. Germline V gene sequence: CDR1 SEHNR, CDR2 FQNEAQ (reference sequence). CDR3 amino acids: CASSSTGTSSYEQYF. CDR3 nucleotide sequence: TGTGCCAGCAGCTCGACAGGGACGAGCTCCTACGAGCAGTACTTC.

V and J are TRBV7-2 and TRBJ1-1; tentative D call: TRBD1 (6 bases). The V and J ends lost 5 bases and 5 bases respectively, with 15 bases between them. The CDR3 sequence is 14 residues long. The germline gives CDR1 SGHTA, CDR2 FQGNSA. CDR3 in amino acids: CASSPQGSQTEAFF. CDR3 DNA sequence: TGTGCCAGCAGCCCGCAGGGGTCACAGACTGAAGCTTTCTTT.

The gene calls are TRBV30 and TRBJ1-2; D remains ambiguous. Trimming shortened V by 4 bases and J by 4 bases, and 10 bases separated the two germline ends. Germline values: CDR1 GTSNPN, CDR2 SVGIG (reference sequence). The CDR3 extends over 12 amino acids. In DNA, the CDR3 is TGTGCCTGGACCCGGGGATCCTATGGCTACACCTTC. Amino acid sequence: CAWTRGSYGYTF.

The chain recombines TRBV28 with TRBJ2-7, with 8 positions matching TRBD1. The CDR3 has 14 amino acids. V was clipped by 6 bases and J by 6 bases; unmatched bases: 10. In germline, CDR1 is MDHEN, CDR2 SYDVKM. CDR3 DNA: TGTGCCAGCAGGGTTACAGGGGGTTTCGGCGAGCAGTACTTC. It is translated as CASRVTGGFGEQYF.

The J gene is TRBJ2-5, the V gene TRBV7-9, with 7 bases aligning to TRBD1. CDR3 length: 13 amino acids. After removal of 4 bases from V and 5 bases from J, the junction contained 4 bases not matched to a gene. Germline V CDR1 and CDR2: SEHNR, FQNEAQ (reference sequence). The CDR3 loop is CASSSGGLETQYF. The CDR3 DNA reads TGTGCCAGCAGCTCAGGGGGATTGGAGACCCAGTACTTC.

V is TRBV30 and J is TRBJ2-6; D is unclear. V gave up 3 bases and J gave up 2 bases, with 5 bases separating them. Germline CDR1 and CDR2: GTSNPN and SVGIG (reference sequence). The CDR3 has 13 amino acids. In DNA, the CDR3 is TGTGCCTGGAGGGGCACTGGGGCCAACGTCCTGACTTTC. Its protein product is CAWRGTGANVLTF.

The rearrangement links TRBV5-1 to TRBJ2-7, with 8 positions matching TRBD2. CDR3 size: 16 residues. Germline V gene data show CDR1 as SGHRS and CDR2 as YFSETQ. Trimming at V came to 3 bases and at J to 0 bases, leaving 8 bases not matched to a gene. CDR3 nucleotides: TGCGCCAGCAGCTGGGGAGGGGCGGGAGGCTCCTACGAGCAGTACTTC. It yields the protein CASSWGGAGGSYEQYF.

The chain joins TRBV10-1 to TRBJ2-7; 8 bases map to TRBD2. Trimming removed 10 bases from V and 1 base from J; junction bases left unmatched: 6. Germline values: CDR1 WNHNN, CDR2 SYGVQD (reference sequence). CDR3 length: 13 residues. Here the CDR3 DNA reads TGCGCCACCTCGGCGGGGGGATCCTACGAGCAGTACTTC. Translating it yields CATSAGGSYEQYF.